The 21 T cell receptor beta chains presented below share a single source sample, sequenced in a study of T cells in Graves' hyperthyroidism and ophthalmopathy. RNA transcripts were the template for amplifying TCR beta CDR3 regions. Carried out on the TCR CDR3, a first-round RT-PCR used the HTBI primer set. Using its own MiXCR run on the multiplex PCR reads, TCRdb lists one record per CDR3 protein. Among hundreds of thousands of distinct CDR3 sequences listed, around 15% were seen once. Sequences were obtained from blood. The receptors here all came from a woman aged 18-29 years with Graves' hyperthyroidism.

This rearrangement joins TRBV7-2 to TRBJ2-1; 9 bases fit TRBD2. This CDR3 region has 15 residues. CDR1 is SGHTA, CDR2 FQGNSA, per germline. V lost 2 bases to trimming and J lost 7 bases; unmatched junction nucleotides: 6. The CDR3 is CASSLFLAGKNEQFF. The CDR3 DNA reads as TGTGCCAGCAGCTTATTCCTAGCGGGAAAAAATGAGCAGTTCTTC.

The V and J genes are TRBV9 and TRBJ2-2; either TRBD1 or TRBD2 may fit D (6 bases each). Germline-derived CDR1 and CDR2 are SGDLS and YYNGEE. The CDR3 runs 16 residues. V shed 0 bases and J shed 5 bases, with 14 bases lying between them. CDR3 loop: CASSVGGDTITGELFF. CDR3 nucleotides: TGTGCCAGCAGCGTAGGCGGGGACACAATTACCGGGGAGCTGTTTTTT.

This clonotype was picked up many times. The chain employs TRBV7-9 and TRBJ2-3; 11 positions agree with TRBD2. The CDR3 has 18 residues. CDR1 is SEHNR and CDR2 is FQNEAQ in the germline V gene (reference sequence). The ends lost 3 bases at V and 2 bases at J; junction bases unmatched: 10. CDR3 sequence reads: CASSFRTSGWRPTDTQYF. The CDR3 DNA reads TGTGCCAGCAGCTTCCGGACTAGCGGGTGGCGTCCCACAGATACGCAGTATTTT.

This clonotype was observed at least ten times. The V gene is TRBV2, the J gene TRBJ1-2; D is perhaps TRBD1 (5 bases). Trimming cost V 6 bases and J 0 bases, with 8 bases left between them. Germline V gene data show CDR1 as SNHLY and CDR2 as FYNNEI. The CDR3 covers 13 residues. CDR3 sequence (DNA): TGTGCCAGCAGGATGACAGCTAACTATGGCTACACCTTC. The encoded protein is CASRMTANYGYTF.

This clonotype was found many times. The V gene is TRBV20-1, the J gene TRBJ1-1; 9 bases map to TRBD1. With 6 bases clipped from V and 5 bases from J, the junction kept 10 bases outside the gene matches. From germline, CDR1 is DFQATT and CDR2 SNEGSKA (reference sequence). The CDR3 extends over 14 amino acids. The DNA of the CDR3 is TGCAGTGCCTTTGGACAGGGGTTGTGGACTGAAGCTTTCTTT. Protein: CSAFGQGLWTEAFF.

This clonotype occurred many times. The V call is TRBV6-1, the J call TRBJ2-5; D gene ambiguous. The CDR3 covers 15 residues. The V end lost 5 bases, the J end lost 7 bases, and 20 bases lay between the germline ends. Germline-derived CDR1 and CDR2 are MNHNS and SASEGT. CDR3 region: CASSTSPLVWATQYF. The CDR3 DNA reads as TGTGCCAGCAGTACCTCCCCCCTAGTGTGGGCGACCCAGTACTTC.

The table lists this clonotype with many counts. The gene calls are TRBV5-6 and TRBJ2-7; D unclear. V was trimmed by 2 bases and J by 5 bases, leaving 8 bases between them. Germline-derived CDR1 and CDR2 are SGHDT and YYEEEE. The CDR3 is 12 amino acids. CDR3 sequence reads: CASSFFPHEQYF. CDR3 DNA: TGTGCCAGCAGCTTCTTTCCCCACGAGCAGTACTTC.

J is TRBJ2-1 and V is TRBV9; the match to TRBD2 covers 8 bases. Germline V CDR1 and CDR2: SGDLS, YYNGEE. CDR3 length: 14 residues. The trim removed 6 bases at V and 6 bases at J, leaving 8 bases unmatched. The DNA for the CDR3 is TGTGCCAGCAATGGGCGGGAGGCCCTCAATGAGCAGTTCTTC. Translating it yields CASNGREALNEQFF. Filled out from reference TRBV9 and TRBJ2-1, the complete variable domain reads DSGVTQTPKHLITATGQRVTLRCSPRSGDLSVYWYQQSLDQGLQFLIQYYNGEERAKGNILERFSAQQFPDLHSELNLSSLELGDSALYFCASNGREALNEQFFGPGTRLTVL.

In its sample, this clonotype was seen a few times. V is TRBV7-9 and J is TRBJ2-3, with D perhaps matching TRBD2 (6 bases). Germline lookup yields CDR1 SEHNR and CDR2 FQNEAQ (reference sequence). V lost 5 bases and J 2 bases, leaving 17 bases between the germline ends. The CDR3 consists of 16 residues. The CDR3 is CASSQNWDSSTDTQYF. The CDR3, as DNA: TGTGCCAGCAGCCAAAATTGGGACTCTTCCACAGATACGCAGTATTTT.

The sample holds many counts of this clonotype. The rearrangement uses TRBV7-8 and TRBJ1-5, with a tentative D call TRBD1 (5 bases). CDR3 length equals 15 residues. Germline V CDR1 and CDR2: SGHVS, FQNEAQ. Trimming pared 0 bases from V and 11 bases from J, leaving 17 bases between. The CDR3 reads CASSLASGRRAAQHF. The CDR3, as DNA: TGTGCCAGCAGCTTAGCCTCGGGACGCAGGGCAGCCCAGCATTTT.

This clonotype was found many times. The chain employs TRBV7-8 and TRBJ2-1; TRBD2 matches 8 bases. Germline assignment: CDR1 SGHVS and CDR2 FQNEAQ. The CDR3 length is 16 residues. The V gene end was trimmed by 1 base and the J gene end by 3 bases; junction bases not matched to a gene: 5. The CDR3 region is CASSLVGGLGYNEQFF. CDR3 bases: TGTGCCAGCAGCTTAGTCGGGGGACTAGGCTACAATGAGCAGTTCTTC.

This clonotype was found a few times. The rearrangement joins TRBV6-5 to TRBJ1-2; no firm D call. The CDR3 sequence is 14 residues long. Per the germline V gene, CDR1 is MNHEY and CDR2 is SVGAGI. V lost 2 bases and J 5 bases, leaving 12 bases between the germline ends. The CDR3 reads CASSYGDGVYGYTF. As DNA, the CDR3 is TGTGCCAGCAGTTACGGAGACGGGGTTTATGGCTACACCTTC.

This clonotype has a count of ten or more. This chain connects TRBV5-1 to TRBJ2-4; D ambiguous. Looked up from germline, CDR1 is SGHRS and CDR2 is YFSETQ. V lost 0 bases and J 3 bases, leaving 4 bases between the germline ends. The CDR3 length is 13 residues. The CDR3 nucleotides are TGCGCCAGCAGCTTGGTAGGCAAAAACATTCAGTACTTC. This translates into CASSLVGKNIQYF.

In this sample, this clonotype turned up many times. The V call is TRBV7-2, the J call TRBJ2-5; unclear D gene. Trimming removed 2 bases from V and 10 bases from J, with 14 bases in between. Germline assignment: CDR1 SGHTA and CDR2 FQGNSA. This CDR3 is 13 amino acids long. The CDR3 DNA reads TGTGCCAGCAGCTTACGGACCATGGATGGCCAGTACTTC. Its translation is CASSLRTMDGQYF.

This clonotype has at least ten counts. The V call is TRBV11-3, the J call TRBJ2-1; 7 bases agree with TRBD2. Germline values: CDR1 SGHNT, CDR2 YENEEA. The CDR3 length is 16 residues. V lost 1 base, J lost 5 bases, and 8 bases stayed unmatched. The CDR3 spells CASSLAWTSRDNEQFF. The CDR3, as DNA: TGTGCCAGCAGCTTAGCTTGGACTAGTCGGGACAATGAGCAGTTCTTC.

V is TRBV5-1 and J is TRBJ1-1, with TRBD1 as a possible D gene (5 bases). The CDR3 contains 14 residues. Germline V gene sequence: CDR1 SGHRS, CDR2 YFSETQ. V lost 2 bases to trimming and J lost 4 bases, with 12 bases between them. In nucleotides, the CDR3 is TGCGCCAGCAGCTTTTACGGGGGACCCACTGAAGCTTTCTTT. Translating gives CASSFYGGPTEAFF.

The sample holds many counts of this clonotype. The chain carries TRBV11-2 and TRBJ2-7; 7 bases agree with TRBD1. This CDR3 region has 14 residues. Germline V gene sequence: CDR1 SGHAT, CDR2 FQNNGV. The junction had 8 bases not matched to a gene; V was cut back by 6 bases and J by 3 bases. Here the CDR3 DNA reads TGTGCCAGCAGAAAATCGACAGGGCTCTACGAGCAGTACTTC. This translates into CASRKSTGLYEQYF.

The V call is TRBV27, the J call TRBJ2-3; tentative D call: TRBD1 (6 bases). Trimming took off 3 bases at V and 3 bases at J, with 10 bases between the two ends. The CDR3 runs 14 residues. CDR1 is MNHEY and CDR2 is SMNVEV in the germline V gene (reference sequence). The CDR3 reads CASSFSRGTDTQYF. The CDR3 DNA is TGTGCCAGCAGTTTTTCCAGGGGTACAGATACGCAGTATTTT.

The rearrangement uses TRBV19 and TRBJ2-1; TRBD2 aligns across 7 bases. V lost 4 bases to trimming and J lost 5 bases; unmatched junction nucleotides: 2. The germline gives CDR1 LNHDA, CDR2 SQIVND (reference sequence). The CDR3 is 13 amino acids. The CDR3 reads CASSRRGNNEQFF. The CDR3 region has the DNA TGTGCCAGTAGTAGGCGGGGGAACAATGAGCAGTTCTTC.

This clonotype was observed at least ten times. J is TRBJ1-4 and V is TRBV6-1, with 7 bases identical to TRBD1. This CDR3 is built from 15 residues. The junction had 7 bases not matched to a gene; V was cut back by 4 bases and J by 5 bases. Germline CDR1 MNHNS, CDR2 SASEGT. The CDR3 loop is CASSVTTGENEKLFF. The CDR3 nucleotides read TGTGCCAGCAGTGTAACTACAGGGGAAAATGAAAAACTGTTTTTT.

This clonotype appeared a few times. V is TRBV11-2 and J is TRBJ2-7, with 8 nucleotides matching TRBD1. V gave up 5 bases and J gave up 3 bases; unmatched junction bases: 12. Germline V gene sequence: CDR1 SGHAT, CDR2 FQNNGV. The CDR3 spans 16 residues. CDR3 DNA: TGTGCCAGCAGCCCAGTAGGAGCCGGGACAGGCTACGAGCAGTACTTC. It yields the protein CASSPVGAGTGYEQYF.